By proportion, the clone carrying this T cell receptor beta chain is medium-sized. This entry comes from a study of metastatic and nonmetastatic thyroid tumors. Trimming stripped 3 bases from V and 5 bases from J, with 10 bases between. The CDR3 sequence is 12 residues long. From germline, CDR1 is DFQATT and CDR2 SNEGSKA (reference sequence). TCRdb redid the clone calls on the PCR reads using MiXCR. Altogether around 16,000 clones are present, 20% to 25% being singletons, with the ten largest covering about 13%. Every patient underwent thyroid surgery untreated. The origin of this receptor is a male donor with papillary thyroid cancer or a benign thyroid nodule (not recorded which). Some clones in this sample may be carry-over from other donors' samples. The gene calls are TRBV20-1 and TRBJ1-2; D is uncertain. Source material: tumor tissue. The CDR3 nucleotides are TGCAGTGCTAGTAACACAGATTATGGCTACACCTTC. The encoded protein is CSASNTDYGYTF.